This TCR beta chain came from a study of cytomegalovirus exposure and HLA in healthy donors. Study background: One earlier analysis, a look at approximately 180 million T cells, found roughly 120 million unique TCR beta sequences.

From germline, CDR1 is MDHEN and CDR2 SYDVKM. Between the trimmed V and J ends, which lost 5 bases and 12 bases, there was a span of 14 bases. The CDR3 totals 12 residues. General study findings and limits: The study labeled under 200 TCR beta chains cytomegalovirus-associated. Later analysis associated a missense DCLRE1C variant with TCR beta V- and J-gene trimming.

For this clone: Its antigen is not known.

Primers for the PCR totalled 60 Vbeta and 13 Jbeta. Libraries were prepared by immunoSEQ multiplex PCR; TCRdb keeps only in-frame clonotypes and omits some of them. The table shows around 33,000 clones, with 35% to 50% occurring only once. The sequenced sample consisted of PBMCs. The chain joins TRBV28 to TRBJ1-5; the D is unclear. The receptor's source is a woman aged 50 to 65 in good health and CMV-seronegative. The CDR3 DNA follows: TGTGCCAGCAGTCCCACCCGGGAGATCCAGCATTTT. It specifies CASSPTREIQHF.